This entry is about one T cell receptor beta chain. What it binds is unknown. The germline V gene has CDR1 GTSNPN and CDR2 SVGIG (reference sequence). This CDR3 has 16 residues. Trimming took 7 bases from V and 4 from J; bases not matched to a gene: 14. This entry is derived from a study of tumor-infiltrating lymphocytes in localized non-small cell lung cancer. Study-level findings and limits: Technical variation could not be separated from intratumor heterogeneity here.

Libraries were prepared by immunoSEQ multiplex PCR; TCRdb keeps only in-frame clonotypes and omits some of them. The sample holds 3,500 to 4,000 clones; less than 85% are singletons and the top ten take less than 9.5%. This clonotype originated in a human donor with non-small cell lung cancer. Specimen: uninvolved lung tissue not adjacent to the tumor. The rearrangement joins TRBV30 to TRBJ1-5; the match to TRBD1 covers 9 bases. CDR3 nucleotide sequence: TGTGCCTTAAAGACAGGGGGTATCGCTGAGAATCAGCCCCAGCATTTT. Residues: CALKTGGIAENQPQHF.